This record looks at one T cell receptor beta chain sequence and its context. Its specificity is not known. The data belong to a study of long-term antiretroviral therapy in people with HIV. At the survey level, the v3.0 immunoSEQ assay was run. TCRdb keeps only in-frame clones here, not all; method: immunoSEQ multiplex PCR. The data contain fewer than 35,000 clones, 75% to 85% of them seen just once; the ten biggest clones take up roughly 4.4%. V gave up 7 bases and J gave up 8 bases, with 25 bases separating them. Germline lookup yields CDR1 MDHEN and CDR2 SYDVKM. The CDR3 totals 16 residues. Study findings and constraints: Increased diversity was seen after ART, yet it remained lower than in transplant donor controls.

No donor had fewer than one pre-ART PBMC sample or fewer than two post-ART PBMC samples. This chain links TRBV28 with TRBJ2-3; D may match TRBD1 or TRBD2 (7 bases each). The sample consisted of unsorted PBMCs, taken roughly 3.5 years after starting antiretroviral therapy. The TCR was taken from a man aged 18 to 30 with HIV. The DNA of the CDR3 is TGTGCCAGCATACCCAGGGGGGGCAGACCCTCCAGTACGCAGTATTTT. Amino acid sequence: CASIPRGGRPSSTQYF. Full variable domain (rest looked up from reference TRBV28 and TRBJ2-3): DVKVTQSSRYLVKRTGEKVFLECVQDMDHENMFWYRQDPGLGLRLIYFSYDVKMKEKGDIPEGYSVSREKKERFSLILESASTNQTSMYLCASIPRGGRPSSTQYFGPGTRLTVL.